This T cell receptor beta chain was found in a study of T cells in Graves' hyperthyroidism and ophthalmopathy. Study in general: Upon initial diagnosis and before any treatment, peripheral blood was collected. General study findings and limits: A 13 V-J signature model discriminated ophthalmopathy versus stable hyperthyroidism. Within blood appeared most thyroid clonotypes that had expanded above 0.001.

This clonotype appeared once. Antigen specificity is unknown. A much bigger clone sits one base away, suggesting this may be a read error. CDR1 is SGHTA and CDR2 is FQGNSA in the germline V gene. The CDR3 sequence is 16 residues long. Clinical symptoms, serum thyroxine, TRAb, thyroid ultrasound and orbital computed tomography informed diagnoses. Amplification of TCR beta CDR3 regions was performed using RNA transcripts as template. The TCR CDR3 was amplified in a first-round RT-PCR using the HTBI primer set. From the multiplex PCR reads, TCRdb called clonotypes with MiXCR, one entry per CDR3 protein. Of around 600,000 distinct CDR3 sequences in the sample, more than 13% were seen once.

The V gene is TRBV7-2, the J gene TRBJ1-5, with 7 bases matching TRBD1. The material sequenced was blood. This receptor was obtained from a young woman with Graves' ophthalmopathy. CDR3 in DNA: TGTGTCAGCAGCCTGGATTCGACAGGGTCAAGGCAGCCCCAGCATTTT. Its translation: CVSSLDSTGSRQPQHF.